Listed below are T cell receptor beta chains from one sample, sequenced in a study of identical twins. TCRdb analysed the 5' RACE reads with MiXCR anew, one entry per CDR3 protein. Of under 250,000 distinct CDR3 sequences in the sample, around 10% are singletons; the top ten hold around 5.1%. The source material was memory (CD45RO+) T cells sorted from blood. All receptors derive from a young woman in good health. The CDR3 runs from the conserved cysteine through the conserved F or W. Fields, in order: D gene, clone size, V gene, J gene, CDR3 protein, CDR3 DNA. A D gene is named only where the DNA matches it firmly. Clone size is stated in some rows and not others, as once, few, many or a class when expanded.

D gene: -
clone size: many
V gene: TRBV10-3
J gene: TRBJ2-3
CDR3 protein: CAISEADTQYF
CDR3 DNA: TGTGCCATCAGTGAGGCAGATACGCAGTATTTT

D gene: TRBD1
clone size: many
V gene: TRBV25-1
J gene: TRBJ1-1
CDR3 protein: CASSLGDRATEAFF
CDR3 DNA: TGTGCCAGCAGCCTAGGGGACAGGGCCACTGAAGCTTTCTTT

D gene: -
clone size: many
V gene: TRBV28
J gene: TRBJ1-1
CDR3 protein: CASSLPLGGNTEAFF
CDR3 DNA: TGTGCCAGCAGTCTCCCCCTCGGAGGGAACACTGAAGCTTTCTTT

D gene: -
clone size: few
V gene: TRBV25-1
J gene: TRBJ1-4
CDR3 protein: CASSDLRGGKLFF
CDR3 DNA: TGTGCCAGCAGTGATCTAAGGGGGGGAAAACTGTTTTTT

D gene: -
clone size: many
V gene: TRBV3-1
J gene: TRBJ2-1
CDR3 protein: CASSQVGGNNEQFF
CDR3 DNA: TGTGCCAGCAGCCAAGTGGGGGGCAACAATGAGCAGTTCTTC

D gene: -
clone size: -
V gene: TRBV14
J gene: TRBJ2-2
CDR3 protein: CASSPPQESNTGELFF
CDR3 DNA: TGTGCCAGCAGCCCCCCCCAGGAATCGAACACCGGGGAGCTGTTTTTT

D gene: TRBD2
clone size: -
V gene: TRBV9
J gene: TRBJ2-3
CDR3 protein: CASSVAGGGTDTQYF
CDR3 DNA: TGTGCCAGCAGCGTGGCGGGGGGGGGCACAGATACGCAGTATTTT

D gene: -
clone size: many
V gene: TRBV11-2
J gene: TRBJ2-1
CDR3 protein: CASSLVPTSSGVSYNEQFF
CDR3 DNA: TGTGCCAGCAGCTTAGTACCTACCTCCTCGGGTGTGTCCTACAATGAGCAGTTCTTC

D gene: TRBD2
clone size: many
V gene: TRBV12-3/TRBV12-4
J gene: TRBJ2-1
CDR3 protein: CASSFLLAGGNEQFF
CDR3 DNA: TGTGCCAGCAGTTTTCTACTAGCGGGAGGGAATGAGCAGTTCTTC

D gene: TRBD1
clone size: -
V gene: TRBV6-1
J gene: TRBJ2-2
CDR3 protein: CASRPPGTGVGELFF
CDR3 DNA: TGTGCCAGCAGACCTCCCGGGACAGGGGTCGGGGAGCTGTTTTTT

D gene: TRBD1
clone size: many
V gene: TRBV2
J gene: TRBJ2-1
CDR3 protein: CASRPDRGTYNEQFF
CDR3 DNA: TGTGCCAGCAGACCTGACAGGGGCACCTACAATGAGCAGTTCTTC

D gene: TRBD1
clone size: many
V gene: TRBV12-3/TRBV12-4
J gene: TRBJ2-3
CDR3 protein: CASRLGQGRGTDTQYF
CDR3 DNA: TGTGCCAGCAGACTAGGACAGGGAAGAGGAACAGATACGCAGTATTTT

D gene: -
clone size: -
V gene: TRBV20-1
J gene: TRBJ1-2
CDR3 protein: CSAPRIGGNYGYTF
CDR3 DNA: TGCAGTGCCCCCAGGATAGGGGGTAACTATGGCTACACCTTC

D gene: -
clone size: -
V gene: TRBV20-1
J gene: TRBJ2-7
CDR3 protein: CSAKMRDYEQYF
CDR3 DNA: TGCAGTGCTAAAATGCGGGACTACGAGCAGTACTTC

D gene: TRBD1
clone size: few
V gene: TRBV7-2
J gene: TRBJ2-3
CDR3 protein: CASSLGQVRSDTQYF
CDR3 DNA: TGTGCCAGCAGCCTAGGACAGGTTAGGTCAGATACGCAGTATTTT

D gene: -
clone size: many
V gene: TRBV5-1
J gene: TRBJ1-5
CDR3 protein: CASSPDSFDQPQHF
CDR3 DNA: TGCGCCAGCAGTCCGGACAGCTTTGATCAGCCCCAGCATTTT

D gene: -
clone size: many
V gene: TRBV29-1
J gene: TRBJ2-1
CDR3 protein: CSVGGPSSSYNEQFF
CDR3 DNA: TGCAGCGTTGGAGGGCCTTCAAGCTCCTACAATGAGCAGTTCTTC

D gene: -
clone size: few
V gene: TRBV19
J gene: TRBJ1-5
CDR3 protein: CAIRGPNHNQPQHF
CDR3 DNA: TGTGCCATCCGGGGGCCGAACCACAATCAGCCCCAGCATTTT

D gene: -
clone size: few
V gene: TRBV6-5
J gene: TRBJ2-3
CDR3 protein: CASKSADTQYF
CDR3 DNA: TGTGCCAGCAAAAGCGCAGATACGCAGTATTTT

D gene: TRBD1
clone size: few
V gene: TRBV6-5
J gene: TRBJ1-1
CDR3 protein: CASSFGQAAFF
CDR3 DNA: TGTGCCAGCAGTTTTGGACAGGCAGCTTTCTTT

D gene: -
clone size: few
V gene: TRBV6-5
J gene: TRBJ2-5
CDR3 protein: CASRTVQETQYF
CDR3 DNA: TGTGCCAGCAGGACAGTCCAAGAGACCCAGTACTTC

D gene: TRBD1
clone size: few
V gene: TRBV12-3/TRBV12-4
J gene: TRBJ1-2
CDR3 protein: CASSQTGTLNYGYTF
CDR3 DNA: TGTGCCAGCAGCCAGACAGGGACTCTTAACTATGGCTACACCTTC

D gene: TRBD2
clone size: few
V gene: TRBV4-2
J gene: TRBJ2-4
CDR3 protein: CASSQGLAGALAKNIQYF
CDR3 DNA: TGTGCCAGCAGCCAGGGACTAGCGGGAGCACTGGCCAAAAACATTCAGTACTTC

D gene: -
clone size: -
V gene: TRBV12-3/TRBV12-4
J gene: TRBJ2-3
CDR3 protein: CASSSLGRRGTDTQYF
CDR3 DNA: TGTGCCAGCAGTTCCCTAGGGAGAAGGGGCACAGATACGCAGTATTTT

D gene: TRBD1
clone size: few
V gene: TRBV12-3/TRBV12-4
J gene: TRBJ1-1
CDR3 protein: CASSLGQGAEAFF
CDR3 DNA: TGTGCCAGCAGTTTGGGTCAGGGGGCTGAAGCTTTCTTT

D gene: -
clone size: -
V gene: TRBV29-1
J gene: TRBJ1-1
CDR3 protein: CSVEVGGHTEAFF
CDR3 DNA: TGCAGCGTTGAAGTGGGGGGACACACTGAAGCTTTCTTT

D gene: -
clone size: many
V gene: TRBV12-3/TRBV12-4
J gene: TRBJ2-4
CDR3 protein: CASRQGAKNIQYF
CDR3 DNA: TGTGCCAGCCGCCAGGGGGCCAAAAACATTCAGTACTTC

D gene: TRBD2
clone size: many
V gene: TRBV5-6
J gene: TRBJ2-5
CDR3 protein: CASSSPPGTTNPTQYF
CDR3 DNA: TGTGCCAGCAGCTCCCCACCAGGGACTACTAATCCGACCCAGTACTTC

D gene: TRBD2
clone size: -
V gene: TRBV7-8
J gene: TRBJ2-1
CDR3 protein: CASSRIAGEQFF
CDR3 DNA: TGTGCCAGCAGCAGAATAGCGGGAGAGCAGTTCTTC

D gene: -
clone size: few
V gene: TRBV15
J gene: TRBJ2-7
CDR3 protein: CATSTGSFEQYF
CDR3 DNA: TGTGCCACCAGCACCGGCAGTTTCGAGCAGTACTTC

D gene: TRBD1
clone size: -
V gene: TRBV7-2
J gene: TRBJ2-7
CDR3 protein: CASSRPGTGSYEQYF
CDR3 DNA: TGTGCCAGCAGCCGACCCGGGACAGGGTCCTACGAGCAGTACTTC

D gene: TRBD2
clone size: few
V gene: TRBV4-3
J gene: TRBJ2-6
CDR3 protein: CASSPLAGGPLGANVLTF
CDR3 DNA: TGCGCCAGCAGCCCGCTAGCGGGAGGGCCCCTTGGGGCCAACGTCCTGACTTTC

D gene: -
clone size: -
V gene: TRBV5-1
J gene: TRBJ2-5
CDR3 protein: CASRDDRMGEETQYF
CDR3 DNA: TGCGCCAGCAGAGATGACAGGATGGGGGAAGAGACCCAGTACTTC